This TCR beta chain came from a study of T-cell reconstitution after alpha-beta-depleted transplantation in children. Findings and limits, study-wide: After transplant, at about two months, alpha-beta T cells were reportedly derived from several hundred expanded graft clones. At the one-year point after transplant, T-cell counts and TCRbeta diversity were found to come mostly from T cells that had been newly produced. Surviving recipient T cells and thymic progenitors underlay high day-60 TCRbeta diversity in some patients.

With respect to this clonotype: Antigen unknown.

Germline trimming cut 7 bases from V and 5 bases from J; bases unmatched to any gene: 15. The CDR3 has 16 residues. Germline-derived CDR1 and CDR2 are ENHRY and SYGVKD. Unique molecular identifiers were used to barcode this TCRbeta library. In TCRdb, the PCR reads were re-called with MiXCR into one record per CDR3 protein. This sample has about 610,000 distinct CDR3 sequences; over 25% occur once, and the top ten carry just over 35%. The J gene is TRBJ2-5, the V gene TRBV10-3; 8 bases agree with TRBD2. This clonotype was obtained from a boy younger than two with Wiskott-Aldrich syndrome, due to receive a stem cell transplant. The sequencing here drew on PBMCs, taken before TCRalphabeta/CD19-depleted stem cell transplant. CDR3 protein: CAIKQAGDLVGETQYF. The CDR3 DNA follows: TGTGCCATCAAGCAAGCGGGAGATCTTGTAGGGGAGACCCAGTACTTC.